This entry lists 21 T cell receptor beta chains sequenced from one sample in a study of Ad26.COV2.S vaccination and SARS-CoV-2 variants (dated by TCRdb to about 2021). The library was produced with the immunoSEQ multiplex PCR assay. TCRdb re-hosts the immuneACCESS table, in-frame sequences only. Its copies lack some clones; in the studies checked, an unresolved V gene accounts for under half of them, and the cause for the rest is not known. For this sample there are over 350,000 clones; 88% appear just once. Together, the top ten hold 3.5% of the sample. The treatment or condition label of this sample denotes: approximately 18 received Ad26.COV2.S at low or high dose, single or two shots; five or six received placebo; per-sample allocation not given. Repertoires of vaccine and placebo recipients were sequenced from samples collected on day 63 after the first injection. The sequencing here drew on peripheral blood, taken in a trial of Ad26.COV2.S vaccine versus placebo. The receptors were gathered from a person aged 18-60 years who received the Ad26.COV2.S COVID-19 vaccine or a placebo.

V and J are TRBV9 and TRBJ2-5; tentatively, D is TRBD1 or TRBD2 (6 bases each). CDR1 is SGDLS, CDR2 YYNGEE, per germline. The CDR3 has 15 residues. V was pared by 2 bases and J by 5 bases, with 16 bases between. This CDR3 reads CASSVGGLAAETQYF. The CDR3 bases are TGTGCCAGCAGCGTGGGGGGCTTGGCGGCGGAGACCCAGTACTTC.

The CDR3 here is CASRRTAGVYGYTF. Here the CDR3 DNA reads TGTGCCAGTCGTCGCACGGCAGGGGTCTATGGCTACACCTTC. The chain joins TRBV2 to TRBJ1-2; possible D gene TRBD1, 6 bases. Between the trimmed V and J ends, which lost 9 bases and 4 bases, there was a span of 18 bases. The germline V gene encodes CDR1 SNHLY and CDR2 FYNNEI. This CDR3 is 14 amino acids long.

The V gene is TRBV29-1, the J gene TRBJ2-3; D unresolved. Germline V gives CDR1 SQVTM, CDR2 ANQGSEA. Trimming pared 2 bases from V and 4 bases from J, leaving 4 bases between. The CDR3 is 11 residues long. In DNA form, the CDR3 reads TGCAGCGTTGAACCGGCAGATACGCAGTATTTT. This gives the protein CSVEPADTQYF.

The V and J genes are TRBV2 and TRBJ2-3; no definite D call. V lost 1 base and J 0 bases, leaving 8 bases between the germline ends. Germline CDR1 is SNHLY and CDR2 is FYNNEI. The CDR3 totals 15 residues. The CDR3 reads CASSEESVSTDTQYF. The CDR3, as DNA: TGTGCCAGCAGTGAAGAAAGCGTTAGCACAGATACGCAGTATTTT.

The gene calls are TRBV5-4 and TRBJ1-3, with 7 bases matching TRBD1. V lost 1 base to trimming and J lost 8 bases; unmatched junction nucleotides: 3. CDR3 length equals 13 residues. Germline V lookup: CDR1 SGHNT, CDR2 YYREEE (reference sequence). CDR3 sequence (DNA): TGTGCCAGCAGCTTGACAGGGGAATACACCATATATTTT. It codes for CASSLTGEYTIYF.

This rearrangement joins TRBV10-3 to TRBJ1-6; TRBD1 matches 7 bases. Trimming took 10 bases from V and 5 from J; bases not matched to a gene: 14. The CDR3 extends over 16 amino acids. The V gene's germline CDR1 is ENHRY and CDR2 SYGVKD. CDR3 protein: CATGTARLGDNSPLHF. In DNA form, the CDR3 reads TGTGCCACTGGGACAGCCCGTCTGGGCGATAATTCACCCCTCCACTTT.

This chain uses TRBV20-1 with TRBJ1-2; D is ambiguous. The CDR3 loop spans 10 amino acids. Trimming cost V 4 bases and J 6 bases, with 6 bases left between them. Per germline, CDR1 DFQATT and CDR2 SNEGSKA (reference sequence). The CDR3 DNA reads as TGCAGTGCTATGAGGGATGGCTACACCTTC. This codes for CSAMRDGYTF.

The rearrangement uses TRBV7-9 and TRBJ2-6; 8 positions match TRBD1. The CDR3 consists of 19 residues. The junction had 8 bases not matched to a gene; V was cut back by 1 base and J by 0 bases. Germline V lookup: CDR1 SEHNR, CDR2 FQNEAQ (reference sequence). The CDR3 nucleotides are TGTGCCAGCAGCTTAGTAAAGGGACAGGTATCCTCTGGGGCCAACGTCCTGACTTTC. This translates into CASSLVKGQVSSGANVLTF.

The chain employs TRBV27 and TRBJ2-3, with TRBD2 matching 9 bases. This CDR3 is 15 amino acids long. The germline V gene encodes CDR1 MNHEY and CDR2 SMNVEV (reference sequence). The junction had 4 bases not matched to a gene; V was cut back by 6 bases and J by 0 bases. The DNA for the CDR3 is TGTGCCAGCAGGGTTGGGACTAGCAGCACAGATACGCAGTATTTT. Translation gives CASRVGTSSTDTQYF.

The rearrangement links TRBV4-3 to TRBJ1-1, with 7 positions matching TRBD1. The germline V gene has CDR1 LGHNA and CDR2 YSLEER. This CDR3 has 16 amino acids. The V segment lost 0 bases and the J segment 1 base; nucleotides outside the gene matches: 5. This CDR3 is CASSQDYGTENTEAFF. For the CDR3, the DNA is TGCGCCAGCAGCCAAGACTATGGGACAGAGAACACTGAAGCTTTCTTT.

This chain's CDR3 is CASSPESYGYTF. The CDR3 DNA is TGTGCCAGCAGTCCCGAGAGCTATGGCTACACCTTC. The gene calls are TRBV6-2 or TRBV6-3 and TRBJ1-2, with D uncertain. The CDR3 spans 12 residues. CDR1 MNHEY and CDR2 SVGEGT come from the germline V gene. V lost 5 bases and J lost 4, with 8 bases in between.

The V call is TRBV15, the J call TRBJ2-7; TRBD1 matches at 9 bases. Losses at the gene ends were 5 bases for V and 6 bases for J; bases not matched to a gene: 14. The CDR3 totals 16 residues. Germline V gives CDR1 LNHNV, CDR2 YYDKDF (reference sequence). The DNA of the CDR3 is TGTGCCACCAGCTCACCCGGGACAGGGCAGACGAGCGAGCAGTACTTC. Its protein product is CATSSPGTGQTSEQYF.

Details on this clone: One junction end disagrees with the germline gene, perhaps due to a read error. The chain is built from TRBV4-1 and TRBJ1-2; TRBD1 is a possible D gene (5 bases). In germline, CDR1 is MGHRA, CDR2 YSYEKL. The CDR3 runs 15 residues. CDR3 nucleotide sequence: TGCGCCAGCAGCCAAGTAGCAGGGCCTAAGTATGGCTACACCTTC. It encodes CASSQVAGPKYGYTF.

The rearrangement links TRBV3-1 (or the pseudogene TRBV3-2) to TRBJ1-2; the match to TRBD1 covers 7 bases. Germline V gene data show CDR1 as LGHDT and CDR2 as YNNKEL (reference sequence). This CDR3 region has 15 residues. J gave up 0 bases and V 6 bases, and 7 bases lay outside the gene matches. The CDR3 sequence is CASRLTGDANYGYTF. The CDR3 DNA reads as TGTGCCAGCAGGCTAACAGGGGATGCTAACTATGGCTACACCTTC.

The chain combines TRBV11-1 with TRBJ2-1, with D perhaps matching TRBD2 (5 bases). Germline assignment: CDR1 SGHAT and CDR2 FQDESV (reference sequence). Trimming removed 2 bases from V and 16 bases from J, with 21 bases in between. There are 14 residues in the CDR3. CDR3 in DNA: TGTGCCAGCAGCTTATCAAGTGAGGGCCAGGCCCAATTCTTC. Its translation is CASSLSSEGQAQFF.

This chain uses TRBV6-5 with TRBJ1-6; D unresolved. CDR3 length: 12 amino acids. V was pared by 8 bases and J by 6 bases, with 8 bases between. Germline V gives CDR1 MNHEY, CDR2 SVGAGI. In DNA, the CDR3 is TGTGCCAGCCGGACCTCTAATTCACCCCTCCACTTT. This codes for CASRTSNSPLHF.

This chain uses TRBV2 with TRBJ2-7; 7 nucleotides agree with TRBD1. Trimming cost V 7 bases and J 4 bases; bases outside gene matches: 7. Germline V gives CDR1 SNHLY, CDR2 FYNNEI. CDR3 size: 13 residues. The CDR3 spells CASNRDRSYEQYF. CDR3 bases: TGTGCCAGCAACCGGGACAGATCATACGAGCAGTACTTC.

V and J are TRBV12-3 or TRBV12-4 and TRBJ1-1; D is perhaps TRBD1 (5 bases). With 7 bases removed from V and 4 bases from J, the gap between germline ends came to 13 bases. This CDR3 comprises 13 residues. The CDR3 protein is CASTLTGGTEAFF. The CDR3 coding sequence is TGTGCCAGCACACTAACCGGGGGCACTGAAGCTTTCTTT.

The rearrangement uses TRBV5-4 and TRBJ1-4; D is uncertain. V was cut by 3 bases and J by 0 bases, with 12 bases left in between. This CDR3 has 16 amino acids. The germline gives CDR1 SGHNT, CDR2 YYREEE (reference sequence). CDR3 sequence reads: CASSSFKEPTNEKLFF. The CDR3 DNA reads as TGTGCCAGCAGCTCGTTTAAGGAGCCAACTAATGAAAAACTGTTTTTT.

The rearrangement links TRBV5-1 to TRBJ1-1; tentative D call: TRBD1 (5 bases). CDR3 length equals 16 residues. Germline V gives CDR1 SGHRS, CDR2 YFSETQ. The V end lost 3 bases, the J end lost 1 base, and 16 bases lay between the germline ends. CDR3 nucleotide sequence: TGCGCCAGCAGCTCCGCCTCCGGGACGGAGAACACTGAAGCTTTCTTT. It specifies CASSSASGTENTEAFF.

This chain uses TRBV3-1 (or the pseudogene TRBV3-2) with TRBJ1-3; 10 nucleotides match TRBD1. After removal of 5 bases from V and 3 bases from J, the junction contained 4 bases not matched to a gene. Germline V gives CDR1 LGHDT, CDR2 YNNKEL (reference sequence). The CDR3 totals 15 residues. The CDR3 bases are TGTGCCAGCAGCTTGACAGGGGGCATTGGAAACACCATATATTTT. Translation: CASSLTGGIGNTIYF.